The 23 T cell receptor beta chains listed next were all sequenced from one sample in a study of shared clonotypes between healthy human individuals. The method was immunoSEQ multiplex PCR; TCRdb's version includes in-frame clones alone and lacks a portion of them. The data show about 1.1 million clones, about 80% seen once. The sample taken for sequencing was memory CD4+ T cells from PBMCs. Subset indicated: CD45RA-negative fraction. Every receptor here comes from a man aged 18 to 30 in good health. Some clones in this sample may be carry-over from other donors' samples.

The chain recombines TRBV2 with TRBJ1-2; D is uncertain. V lost 6 bases and J 7 bases, leaving 18 bases between the germline ends. Germline CDR1 SNHLY, CDR2 FYNNEI. CDR3 length: 14 residues. CDR3 sequence (DNA): TGTGCCAGCAGGGGGAGGGCGGCCGGCGGTGGCTACACCTTC. Its translation is CASRGRAAGGGYTF.

In DNA, the CDR3 is TGTGCCAGCAGCCCCAGGGAGGCAGGGACCCGGGGGGGGCAGTACTTC. Amino acid sequence: CASSPREAGTRGGQYF. J is TRBJ2-7 and V is TRBV11-1; 8 positions agree with TRBD2. The CDR3 extends over 16 amino acids. The junction had 18 bases not matched to a gene; V was cut back by 5 bases and J by 9 bases. Germline CDR1 reads SGHAT; CDR2 reads FQDESV (reference sequence).

This chain connects TRBV19 to TRBJ2-2; 14 bases are a match to TRBD2. The CDR3 is 17 amino acids. The V gene's germline CDR1 is LNHDA and CDR2 SQIVND (reference sequence). J was trimmed by 3 bases and V by 4 bases; bases with no gene match: 4. The CDR3 region has the DNA TGTGCCAGTAGTACCCGGACTAGCGGGAGGCACACCGGGGAGCTGTTTTTT. As protein: CASSTRTSGRHTGELFF.

V is TRBV7-9 and J is TRBJ1-3, with D possibly being TRBD1 (5 bases). This CDR3 has 14 residues. Trimming pared 4 bases from V and 0 bases from J, leaving 7 bases between. Germline V gene data show CDR1 as SEHNR and CDR2 as FQNEAQ (reference sequence). The CDR3 sequence is CASSSRASGNTIYF. CDR3 bases: TGTGCCAGCAGCTCCAGGGCCTCTGGAAACACCATATATTTT.

CDR3 in amino acids: CASSSTRTGWEQYF. The CDR3 region has the DNA TGTGCCAGCAGCTCAACCAGGACAGGGTGGGAGCAGTACTTC. The chain links TRBV11-1 to TRBJ2-7; TRBD1 matches 8 bases. CDR1 SGHAT and CDR2 FQDESV come from the germline V gene (reference sequence). The CDR3 is 14 amino acids. V shed 4 bases and J 7 bases; nucleotides not matched to a gene: 9.

On this clone itself: A much more abundant neighbour one base away suggests this may be a read error. The same CDR3 arises from other DNA sequences in this sample as well. The chain carries TRBV28 and TRBJ1-2; D is unresolved. This CDR3 spans 11 amino acids. The germline V and J ends were trimmed by 2 bases and 2 bases, with 0 bases remaining between them. CDR1 is MDHEN and CDR2 is SYDVKM in the germline V gene. The CDR3 bases are TGTGCCAGCAGTTTAAACTATGGCTACACCTTC. Amino acid sequence: CASSLNYGYTF.

This clone showed up just a few times. This chain links TRBV11-2 with TRBJ2-7, with 8 bases fitting TRBD2. CDR3 size: 16 residues. J was trimmed by 0 bases and V by 3 bases; bases with no gene match: 7. Germline loops: CDR1 SGHAT, CDR2 FQNNGV. CDR3 sequence: CASSLLRLASSYEQYF. CDR3 bases: TGTGCCAGCAGCTTGCTGCGACTAGCGTCCTCCTACGAGCAGTACTTC.

This chain connects TRBV11-2 to TRBJ1-3; D unresolved. The CDR3 runs 14 residues. With 0 bases removed from V and 2 bases from J, the gap between germline ends came to 5 bases. In germline, CDR1 is SGHAT, CDR2 FQNNGV. CDR3 protein: CASSLDGAGNTIYF. The CDR3 coding sequence is TGTGCCAGCAGCTTAGATGGGGCTGGAAACACCATATATTTT.

This chain uses TRBV7-3 with TRBJ2-7, with D unresolved. V lost 0 bases and J 3 bases, leaving 3 bases between the germline ends. Germline V lookup: CDR1 SGHTA, CDR2 FQGTGA. The CDR3 extends over 12 amino acids. CDR3 bases: TGTGCCAGCAGCTTAACAGGCTACGAGCAGTACTTC. Residues: CASSLTGYEQYF.

This chain uses TRBV5-1 with TRBJ2-3; the D gene is possibly TRBD2 (5 bases). Between the trimmed V and J ends, which lost 4 bases and 1 base, there was a span of 13 bases. Germline assignment: CDR1 SGHRS and CDR2 YFSETQ. This CDR3 is built from 15 residues. The CDR3 DNA reads TGCGCCAGCAGCCTAGCCCCGGAAGGCACAGATACGCAGTATTTT. Translating gives CASSLAPEGTDTQYF.

The rearrangement joins TRBV18 to TRBJ2-3, with TRBD2 matching over 7 bases. This CDR3 comprises 16 residues. CDR1 is KGHSH, CDR2 LQKENI, per germline. Trimming took 0 bases from V and 0 from J; bases not matched to a gene: 3. The CDR3 loop reads CASSPPTSRSTDTQYF. As DNA, the CDR3 is TGTGCCAGCTCACCACCGACTAGCAGAAGCACAGATACGCAGTATTTT.

With regard to this clone: Other nucleotide sequences in the sample specify the same CDR3. The chain recombines TRBV2 with TRBJ2-1, with 13 bases identical to TRBD2. The V and J ends lost 6 bases and 7 bases, in that order; junction bases with no gene match: 3. The length of the CDR3 is 14 residues. Germline CDR1 and CDR2: SNHLY and FYNNEI. CDR3 region: CASRGTSGKNEQFF. The CDR3 nucleotides read TGTGCCAGCAGGGGGACTAGCGGGAAAAATGAGCAGTTCTTC.

The rearrangement uses TRBV7-2 and TRBJ1-2; unclear D gene. CDR1 SGHTA and CDR2 FQGNSA come from the germline V gene. The CDR3 is 15 residues long. Trimming took 0 bases from V and 4 from J, leaving 12 bases between them. The CDR3 DNA follows: TGTGCCAGCAGCTTAGCGGAGACAAGGACCTATGGCTACACCTTC. Translating gives CASSLAETRTYGYTF.

The chain is built from TRBV29-1 and TRBJ2-5; D is perhaps TRBD2 (5 bases). CDR3 length equals 11 residues. Trimming removed 6 bases from V and 5 bases from J, with 10 bases in between. Germline assignment: CDR1 SQVTM and CDR2 ANQGSEA. For the CDR3, the DNA is TGCAGCGTCACCCGGGGTGAGACCCAGTACTTC. Its translation: CSVTRGETQYF.

The J gene is TRBJ2-5, the V gene TRBV5-1; D gene ambiguous. Trimming removed 0 bases at V and 4 bases at J, with 7 bases between. CDR1 and CDR2 from the germline V gene are SGHRS and YFSETQ. This CDR3 spans 13 amino acids. The CDR3 nucleotides read TGCGCCAGCAGCTTGGCTTTCCCAGAGACCCAGTACTTC. Amino acids: CASSLAFPETQYF.

The chain recombines TRBV5-1 with TRBJ2-7; 10 nucleotides line up with TRBD1. The V gene end was trimmed by 3 bases and the J gene end by 6 bases; junction bases not matched to a gene: 12. This CDR3 has 16 residues. The V gene's germline CDR1 is SGHRS and CDR2 YFSETQ. The DNA of the CDR3 is TGCGCCAGCAGCTCGCCCCCCGGGACAGGGGTTCGCGAGCAGTACTTC. This translates into CASSSPPGTGVREQYF.

The chain combines TRBV11-2 with TRBJ2-1, with unresolved D. Germline assignment: CDR1 SGHAT and CDR2 FQNNGV. The CDR3 has 14 amino acids. Trimming removed 1 base at V and 10 bases at J, with 14 bases between. DNA for the CDR3: TGTGCCAGCAGCTTAGGGACCTCGACGACAGAGCAGTTCTTC. Its protein is CASSLGTSTTEQFF.

The V gene is TRBV30, the J gene TRBJ1-4; D not certain. The germline gives CDR1 GTSNPN, CDR2 SVGIG (reference sequence). The CDR3 has 15 amino acids. V was shortened by 3 bases and J by 3 bases, with 14 bases between the two germline ends. CDR3 residues: CAWRKVGPANEKLFF. The CDR3 DNA reads as TGTGCCTGGAGGAAAGTGGGTCCGGCTAATGAAAAACTGTTTTTT.

The V and J genes are TRBV18 and TRBJ2-1; 10 nucleotides line up with TRBD2. The CDR3 is 16 residues long. The germline V gene encodes CDR1 KGHSH and CDR2 LQKENI. Trimming at V came to 3 bases and at J to 4 bases, leaving 6 bases not matched to a gene. CDR3 region: CASSPPSGSAYNEQFF. CDR3 DNA: TGTGCCAGCTCACCCCCTAGCGGGAGTGCGTACAATGAGCAGTTCTTC.

The chain links TRBV18 to TRBJ1-1; D ambiguous. Trimming left V 0 bases short and J 5 bases short, with 13 bases between. The CDR3 contains 15 residues. Per germline, CDR1 KGHSH and CDR2 LQKENI. Written as DNA, the CDR3 is TGTGCCAGCTCACCACCGAATCTGGGATTTACTGAAGCTTTCTTT. Its translation: CASSPPNLGFTEAFF.

V is TRBV7-2 and J is TRBJ2-2, with 10 positions matching TRBD1. Trimming at V came to 1 base and at J to 8 bases, leaving 16 bases not matched to a gene. Per the germline V gene, CDR1 is SGHTA and CDR2 is FQGNSA. The CDR3 is 19 residues long. The CDR3 DNA follows: TGTGCCAGCAGCTTAGTAGTGGGAAGACAGGGGGCCCCCAGTGGGGAGCTGTTTTTT. Protein sequence: CASSLVVGRQGAPSGELFF.

This chain connects TRBV4-2 to TRBJ1-1; TRBD1 is a possible D gene (5 bases). The CDR3 contains 15 residues. V lost 4 bases and J 0 bases, leaving 12 bases between the germline ends. Germline V gene lookup returns CDR1 LGHNA and CDR2 YNFKEQ. The CDR3 region has the DNA TGTGCCAGCAGCCCAAGACAGAGTTTGAACACTGAAGCTTTCTTT. Translating it yields CASSPRQSLNTEAFF.

Regarding this clone: Since a much larger clone is just one base distant, this may be a read error. The gene calls are TRBV2 and TRBJ1-4; D call uncertain. The germline V and J ends were trimmed by 5 bases and 6 bases, with 4 bases remaining between them. The length of the CDR3 is 11 residues. Germline CDR1 is SNHLY and CDR2 is FYNNEI. Here the CDR3 reads CASSYDEKLFF. Written as DNA, the CDR3 is TGTGCCAGCAGTTATGATGAAAAACTGTTTTTT. Combining the CDR3 with reference TRBV2 and TRBJ1-4 gives the whole variable domain EPEVTQTPSHQVTQMGQEVILRCVPISNHLYFYWYRQILGQKVEFLVSFYNNEISEKSEIFDDQFSVERPDGSNFTLKIRSTKLEDSAMYFCASSYDEKLFFGSGTQLSVL.